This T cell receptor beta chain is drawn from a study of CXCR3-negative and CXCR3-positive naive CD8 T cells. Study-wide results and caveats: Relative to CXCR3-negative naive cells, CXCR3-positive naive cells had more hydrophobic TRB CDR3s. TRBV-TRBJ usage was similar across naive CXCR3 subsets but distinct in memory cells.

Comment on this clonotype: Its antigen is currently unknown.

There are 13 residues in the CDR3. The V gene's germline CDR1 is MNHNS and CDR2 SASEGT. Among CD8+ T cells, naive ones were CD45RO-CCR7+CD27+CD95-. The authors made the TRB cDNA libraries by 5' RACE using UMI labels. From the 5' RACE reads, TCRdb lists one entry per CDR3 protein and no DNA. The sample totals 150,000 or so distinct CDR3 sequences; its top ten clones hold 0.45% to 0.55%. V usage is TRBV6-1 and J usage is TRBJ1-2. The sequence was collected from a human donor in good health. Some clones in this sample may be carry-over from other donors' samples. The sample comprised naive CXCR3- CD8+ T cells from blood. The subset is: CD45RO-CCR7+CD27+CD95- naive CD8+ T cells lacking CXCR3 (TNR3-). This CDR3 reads CASSDKGYYGYTF.